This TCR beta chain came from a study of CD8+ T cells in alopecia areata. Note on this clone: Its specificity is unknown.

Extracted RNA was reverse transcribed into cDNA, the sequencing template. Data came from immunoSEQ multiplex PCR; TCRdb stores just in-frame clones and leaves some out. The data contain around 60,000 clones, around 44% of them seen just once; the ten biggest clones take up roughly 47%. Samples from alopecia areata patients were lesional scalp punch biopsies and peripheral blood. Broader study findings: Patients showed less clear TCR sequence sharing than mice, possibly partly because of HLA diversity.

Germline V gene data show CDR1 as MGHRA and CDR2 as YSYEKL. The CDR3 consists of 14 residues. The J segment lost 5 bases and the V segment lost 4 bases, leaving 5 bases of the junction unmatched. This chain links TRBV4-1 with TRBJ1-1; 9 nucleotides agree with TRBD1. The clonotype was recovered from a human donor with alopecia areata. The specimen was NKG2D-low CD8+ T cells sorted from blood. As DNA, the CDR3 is TGCGCCAGCAGCCCGGGACAGGGCCGGACTGAAGCTTTCTTT. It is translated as CASSPGQGRTEAFF.